This T cell receptor beta chain was profiled in a study of shared clonotypes between healthy human individuals. CDR1 and CDR2 (germline): SGHAT, FQNNGV. The CDR3 has 14 amino acids. V was clipped by 5 bases and J by 1 base, with 10 bases between them. Assay: immunoSEQ multiplex PCR; the TCRdb copy retains only in-frame clones and omits some. This table has 550,000 to 600,000 clones, around 80% appearing once. About this clone: This sample includes further DNA sequences coding for the same CDR3.

The sequenced sample was PBMCs. This clonotype was obtained from a woman aged 40 to 50 in good health. Some clones in this sample may be carry-over from other donors' samples. V is TRBV11-2 and J is TRBJ2-3, with D uncertain. The CDR3 bases are TGTGCCAGCAGCCCCTTGGCCGGCACAGATACGCAGTATTTT. This encodes CASSPLAGTDTQYF.